Below, one T cell receptor beta chain is given with its context. This sample stems from a study of T-cell memory formation after mild COVID-19. Germline V gene lookup returns CDR1 SGHRS and CDR2 YFSETQ. The V and J ends lost 6 bases and 4 bases respectively, with 14 bases between them. The CDR3 is made up of 14 amino acids. From the 5' RACE reads, TCRdb called clonotypes with MiXCR, one entry per CDR3 protein. The data contain about 160,000 distinct CDR3 sequences, roughly 28% of them singletons. This TCR derives from an adult woman who had mild COVID-19 (a few samples of this study predate the infection). Cell type and time point are not known. The V and J genes are TRBV5-1 and TRBJ2-1, with a weak D call TRBD1 (6 bases). Sequences were obtained from PBMCs or a T cell subset sorted from them (not recorded which). CDR3 DNA: TGCGCCAGCACCCTGGACAGCTTATACAATGAGCAGTTCTTC. Amino acids: CASTLDSLYNEQFF.